This T cell receptor (beta chain) originates from a study of radiotherapy plus CTLA-4 blockade in lung cancer. Repertoires were generated with immunoSEQ multiplex PCR, while TCRdb's copy carries only in-frame clones and drops some. The table lists roughly 76,000 clones, around 74% of them singletons. From germline, CDR1 is MNHEY and CDR2 SVGAGI. V lost 6 bases, J lost 6 bases, and 12 bases lay in between. This CDR3 has 13 amino acids. The receptor comes from a human donor with non-small cell lung cancer whose response to radiotherapy plus ipilimumab could not be evaluated. The chain couples TRBV6-5 to TRBJ2-4; possible D gene TRBD2, 6 bases. The starting material was peripheral blood, obtained from a patient treated with radiotherapy plus ipilimumab. The CDR3 region has the DNA TGTGCCAGCAGATCGGACGGGGGAAACATTCAGTACTTC. As protein: CASRSDGGNIQYF.